This T cell receptor beta chain is drawn from a study of T-cell reconstitution after alpha-beta-depleted transplantation in children. General observations from the study: In some patients, recipient T cells and intrathymic progenitors surviving conditioning explained high day-60 diversity. It was reported that alpha-beta T cells came from several hundred expanded graft clones (about two months after transplant). Newly made T cells mostly supplied T-cell counts and diversity one year after transplant.

To note about this clonotype: Antigen: not known.

CDR3 size: 16 residues. Trimming took 0 bases from V and 8 from J, leaving 18 bases between them. The germline CDR1 and CDR2 sequences are SGHRS and YFSETQ. Unique molecular identifiers tagged the TCRbeta library. MiXCR was run by TCRdb on the PCR reads, yielding one entry per CDR3 protein. Of about 580,000 distinct CDR3 sequences listed, 25% to 30% are singletons. The genes are TRBV5-1 and TRBJ2-1; no firm D call. The clonotype was recovered from a boy under two years old with Wiskott-Aldrich syndrome, due to receive a stem cell transplant. The material was PBMCs, obtained before TCRalphabeta/CD19-depleted stem cell transplant. The CDR3 here is CASSLAARWGGDEQFF. As DNA, the CDR3 is TGCGCCAGCAGCTTGGCCGCCAGGTGGGGTGGCGATGAGCAGTTCTTC.